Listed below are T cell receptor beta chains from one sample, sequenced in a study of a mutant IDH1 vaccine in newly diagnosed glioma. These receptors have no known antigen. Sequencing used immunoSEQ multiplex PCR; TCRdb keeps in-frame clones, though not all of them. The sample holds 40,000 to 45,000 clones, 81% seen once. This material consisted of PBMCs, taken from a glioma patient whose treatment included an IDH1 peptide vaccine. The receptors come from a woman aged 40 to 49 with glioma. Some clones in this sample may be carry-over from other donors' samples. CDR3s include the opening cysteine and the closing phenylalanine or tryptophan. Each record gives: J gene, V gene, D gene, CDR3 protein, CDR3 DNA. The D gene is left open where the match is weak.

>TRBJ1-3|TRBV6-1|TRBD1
CASSEQGAPIYF
TGTGCCAGCAGCGAACAGGGGGCACCCATATATTTT
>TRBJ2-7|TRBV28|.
CASRSGGSYEQYF
TGTGCCAGCAGATCAGGGGGGTCCTACGAGCAGTACTTC
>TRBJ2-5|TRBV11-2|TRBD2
CASSPGGLAGEETQYF
TGTGCCAGCTCCCCAGGGGGACTAGCGGGGGAAGAGACCCAGTACTTC
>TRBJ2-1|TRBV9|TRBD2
CASSDTSGRGNEQFF
TGTGCCAGCAGCGATACTAGCGGGCGGGGTAATGAGCAGTTCTTC
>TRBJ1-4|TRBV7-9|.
CASSSRRNYEKLFF
TGTGCCAGCAGCTCCCGGAGGAATTATGAAAAACTGTTTTTT
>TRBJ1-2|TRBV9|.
CASSVNRDFYGYTF
TGTGCCAGCAGCGTAAACAGGGATTTCTATGGCTACACCTTC
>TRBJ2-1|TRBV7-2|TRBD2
CASSLGPGTSGYRQFF
TGTGCCAGCAGCCTGGGGCCCGGGACTAGCGGTTATCGGCAGTTCTTC
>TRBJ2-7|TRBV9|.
CASSATGGSYEQYF
TGTGCCAGCAGCGCCACTGGGGGCTCCTACGAGCAGTACTTC
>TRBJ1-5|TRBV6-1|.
CASSDGDISQPQHF
TGTGCCAGCAGTGATGGGGACATCAGTCAGCCCCAGCATTTT
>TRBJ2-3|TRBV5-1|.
CASSLGTGDTDTQYF
TGCGCCAGCAGCTTGGGGACTGGGGACACAGATACGCAGTATTTT
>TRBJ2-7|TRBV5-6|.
CASSPILYEQSGSQYF
TGTGCCAGCAGTCCTATCCTGTACGAGCAGTCCGGAAGTCAGTACTTC
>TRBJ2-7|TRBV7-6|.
CASTGISGEQYF
TGTGCCAGCACGGGTATATCGGGGGAGCAGTACTTC
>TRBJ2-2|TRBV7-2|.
CASVGGGPNTGELFF
TGTGCCAGCGTAGGAGGAGGGCCGAACACCGGGGAGCTGTTTTTT
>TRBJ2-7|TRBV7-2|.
CASSETRHEQYF
TGTGCCAGCAGCGAGACTAGACACGAGCAGTACTTC
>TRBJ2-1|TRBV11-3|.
CASSFQGYYNEQFF
TGTGCCAGCAGCTTCCAGGGGTACTACAATGAGCAGTTCTTC
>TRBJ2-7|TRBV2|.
CASSRLRDIRYEQYF
TGTGCCAGCAGCCGCCTCCGGGACATACGCTACGAGCAGTACTTC
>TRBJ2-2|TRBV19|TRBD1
CASSKQGVDGELFF
TGTGCCAGTAGTAAACAGGGGGTGGACGGGGAGCTGTTTTTT
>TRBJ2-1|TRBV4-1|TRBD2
CASSQAGTSRNEQFF
TGCGCCAGCAGCCAAGCCGGGACTAGCCGCAATGAGCAGTTCTTC